This record concerns one T cell receptor beta chain sequence. This CDR3 contains 15 residues. CDR1 is LNHDA, CDR2 SQIVND, per germline (reference sequence). With 7 bases removed from V and 1 base from J, the gap between germline ends came to 13 bases. The data belong to a study of blood T cell repertoires in COVID-19. Study-wide background: COVID-19 samples from acute and convalescent phases originated in the United States, Italy and Spain.

Clones were sequenced by immunoSEQ multiplex PCR, and TCRdb holds only the in-frame ones, with some missing. The sample consists of about 130,000 clones, around 89% of them appearing once. The chain joins TRBV19 to TRBJ2-2; D might be TRBD1 (6 bases). Sequences were obtained from peripheral blood. The sequence was collected from a man aged 55 to 70 with COVID-19, enrolled during active disease. This CDR3 reads CASTPLDRNTGELFF. The CDR3 bases are TGTGCCAGTACCCCCTTGGACAGGAACACCGGGGAGCTGTTTTTT. Complete variable domain (other parts from reference TRBV19 and TRBJ2-2): DGGITQSPKYLFRKEGQNVTLSCEQNLNHDAMYWYRQDPGQGLRLIYYSQIVNDFQKGDIAEGYSVSREKKESFPLTVTSAQKNPTAFYLCASTPLDRNTGELFFGEGSRLTVL.